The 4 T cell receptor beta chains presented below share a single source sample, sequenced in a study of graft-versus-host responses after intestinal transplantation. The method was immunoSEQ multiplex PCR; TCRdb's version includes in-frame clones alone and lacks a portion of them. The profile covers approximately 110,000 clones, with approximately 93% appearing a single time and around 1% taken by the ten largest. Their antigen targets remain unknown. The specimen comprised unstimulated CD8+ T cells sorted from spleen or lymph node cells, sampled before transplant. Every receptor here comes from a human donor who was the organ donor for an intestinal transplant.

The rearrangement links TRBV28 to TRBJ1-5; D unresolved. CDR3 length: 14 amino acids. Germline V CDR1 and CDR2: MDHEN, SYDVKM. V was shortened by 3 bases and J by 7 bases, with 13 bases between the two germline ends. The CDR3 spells CASSLVNQEQPQHF. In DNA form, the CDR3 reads TGTGCCAGCAGTTTGGTCAATCAGGAACAGCCCCAGCATTTT.

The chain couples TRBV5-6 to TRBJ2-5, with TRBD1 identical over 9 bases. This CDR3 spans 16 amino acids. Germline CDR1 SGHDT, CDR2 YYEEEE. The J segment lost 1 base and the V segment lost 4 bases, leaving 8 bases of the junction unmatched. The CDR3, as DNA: TGTGCCAGCAGCGCACCGGGACAGGGCCCCCAAGAGACCCAGTACTTC. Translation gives CASSAPGQGPQETQYF. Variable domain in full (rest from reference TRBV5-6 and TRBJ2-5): DAGVTQSPTHLIKTRGQQVTLRCSPKSGHDTVSWYQQALGQGPQFIFQYYEEEERQRGNFPDRFSGHQFPNYSSELNVNALLLGDSALYLCASSAPGQGPQETQYFGPGTRLLVL.

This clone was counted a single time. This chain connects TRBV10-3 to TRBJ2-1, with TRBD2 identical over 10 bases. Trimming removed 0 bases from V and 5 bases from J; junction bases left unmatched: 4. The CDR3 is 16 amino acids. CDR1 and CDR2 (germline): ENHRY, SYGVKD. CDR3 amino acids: CAISESPSGGNNEQFF. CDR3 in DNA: TGTGCCATCAGTGAGTCCCCTAGCGGGGGCAACAATGAGCAGTTCTTC.

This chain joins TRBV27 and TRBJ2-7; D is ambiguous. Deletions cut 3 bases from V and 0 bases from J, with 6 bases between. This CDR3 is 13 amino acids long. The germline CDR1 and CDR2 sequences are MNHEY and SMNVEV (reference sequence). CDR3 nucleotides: TGTGCCAGCAGTTTTACCCCCTCCTACGAGCAGTACTTC. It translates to CASSFTPSYEQYF.